Shown below are 2 T cell receptor beta chains from a single sample sequenced in a study of CD8 T cells in ankylosing spondylitis. Using its own MiXCR run on the 5' RACE reads, TCRdb lists one record per CDR3 protein. The sample has some 250,000 distinct CDR3 sequences; around 10% are singletons. Sequencing input: blood, either unsorted or a sorted T cell fraction (not recorded which). Source of these receptors: a male donor with ankylosing spondylitis or in good health (not recorded which).

The genes are TRBV5-6 and TRBJ2-1; 12 bases map to TRBD2. The J segment lost 4 bases and the V segment lost 3 bases, leaving 8 bases of the junction unmatched. The CDR3 is 17 amino acids. Per the germline V gene, CDR1 is SGHDT and CDR2 is YYEEEE. In DNA form, the CDR3 reads TGTGCCAGCAGCTCACGACTAGCGGGAGTATCGTACAATGAGCAGTTCTTC. Encoded protein: CASSSRLAGVSYNEQFF.

At least ten counts were recorded for this clonotype. The chain recombines TRBV7-3 with TRBJ1-1; D remains unclear. V was clipped by 5 bases and J by 3 bases, with 22 bases between them. The CDR3 consists of 17 residues. The V gene's germline CDR1 is SGHTA and CDR2 FQGTGA. CDR3 sequence: CASSPTPPAGMDTEAFF. The DNA for the CDR3 is TGTGCCAGCAGCCCGACCCCTCCTGCGGGTATGGACACTGAAGCTTTCTTT.